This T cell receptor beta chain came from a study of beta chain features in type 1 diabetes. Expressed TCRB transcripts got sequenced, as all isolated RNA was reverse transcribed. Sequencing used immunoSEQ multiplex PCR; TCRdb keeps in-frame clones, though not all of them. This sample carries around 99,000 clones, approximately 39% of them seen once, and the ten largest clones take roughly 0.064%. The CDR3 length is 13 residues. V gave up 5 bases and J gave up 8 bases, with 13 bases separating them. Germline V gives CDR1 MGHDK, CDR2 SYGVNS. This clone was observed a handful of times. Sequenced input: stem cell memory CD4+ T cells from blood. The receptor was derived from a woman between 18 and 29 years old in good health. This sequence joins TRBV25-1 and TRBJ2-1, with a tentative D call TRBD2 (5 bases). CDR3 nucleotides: TGTGCCAGCAGTAGCGGATTGCTTGATGAGCAGTTCTTC. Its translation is CASSSGLLDEQFF. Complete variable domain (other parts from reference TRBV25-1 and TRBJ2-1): EADIYQTPRYLVIGTGKKITLECSQTMGHDKMYWYQQDPGMELHLIHYSYGVNSTEKGDLSSESTVSRIRTEHFPLTLESARPSHTSQYLCASSSGLLDEQFFGPGTRLTVL.